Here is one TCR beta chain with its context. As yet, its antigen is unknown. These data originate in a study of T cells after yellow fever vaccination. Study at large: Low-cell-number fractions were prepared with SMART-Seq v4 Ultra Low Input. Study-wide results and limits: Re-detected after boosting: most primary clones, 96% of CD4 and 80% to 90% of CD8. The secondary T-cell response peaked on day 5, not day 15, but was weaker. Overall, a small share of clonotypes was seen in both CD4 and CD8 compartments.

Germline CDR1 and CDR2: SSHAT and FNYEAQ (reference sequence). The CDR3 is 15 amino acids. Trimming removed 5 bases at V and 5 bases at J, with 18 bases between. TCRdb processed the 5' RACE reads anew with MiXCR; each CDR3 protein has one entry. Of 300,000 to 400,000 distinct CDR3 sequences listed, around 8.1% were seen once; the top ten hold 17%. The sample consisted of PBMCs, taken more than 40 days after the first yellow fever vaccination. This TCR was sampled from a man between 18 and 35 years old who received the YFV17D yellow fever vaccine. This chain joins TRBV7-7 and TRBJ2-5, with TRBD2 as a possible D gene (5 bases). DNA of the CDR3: TGTGCCAGCAGCCCGGGGAACCCAGACTGGGAGACCCAGTACTTC. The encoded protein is CASSPGNPDWETQYF.